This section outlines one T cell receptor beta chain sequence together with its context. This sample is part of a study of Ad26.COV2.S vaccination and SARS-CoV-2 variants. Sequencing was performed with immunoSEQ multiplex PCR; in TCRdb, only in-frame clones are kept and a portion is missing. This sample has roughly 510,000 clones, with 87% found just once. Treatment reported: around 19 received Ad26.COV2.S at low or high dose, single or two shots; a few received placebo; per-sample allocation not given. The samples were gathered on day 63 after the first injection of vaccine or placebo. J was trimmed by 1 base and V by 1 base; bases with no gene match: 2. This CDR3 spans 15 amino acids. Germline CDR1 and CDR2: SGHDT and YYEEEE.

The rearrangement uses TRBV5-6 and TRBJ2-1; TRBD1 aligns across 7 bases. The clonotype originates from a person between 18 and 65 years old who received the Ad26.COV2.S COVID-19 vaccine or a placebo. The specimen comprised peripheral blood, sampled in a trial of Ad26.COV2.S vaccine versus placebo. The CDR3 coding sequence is TGTGCCAGCAGCTTGCGGGACAGATCCTACAATGAGCAGTTCTTC. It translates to CASSLRDRSYNEQFF.